This T cell receptor beta chain was recovered during a study of blood T cells in healthy people across ages. General observations from the study: Donor CMV status, an unknown factor, possibly confounded changes in expanded clonotypes.

A second PCR, run for roughly 7 to 12 cycles, used a sample-barcoded 5' primer plus a J-beta primer mix. Every sample gave at least 3 million paired-end reads containing CDR3. TCRdb itself ran the 5' RACE reads through MiXCR, one entry per CDR3 protein. This table holds over a million distinct CDR3 sequences, 42% found once. Remarks on this clonotype: Its antigen is still unknown.

This CDR3 spans 17 amino acids. Germline CDR1 reads SGHKS; CDR2 reads YYEKEE (reference sequence). Trimming took 1 base from V and 6 from J; bases not matched to a gene: 14. The sample was blood. This TCR derives from a woman aged 18 to 35 in good health. The V gene is TRBV5-5, the J gene TRBJ2-7, with TRBD2 matching over 9 bases. The CDR3 protein is CASSLRSASGMSSEQYF. The CDR3 bases are TGTGCCAGCAGCTTGAGGTCGGCTAGCGGGATGTCAAGCGAGCAGTACTTC. The complete variable domain, with remaining parts taken from reference TRBV5-5 and TRBJ2-7, reads DAGVTQSPTHLIKTRGQQVTLRCSPISGHKSVSWYQQVLGQGPQFIFQYYEKEERGRGNFPDRFSARQFPNYSSELNVNALLLGDSALYLCASSLRSASGMSSEQYFGPGTRLTVT.